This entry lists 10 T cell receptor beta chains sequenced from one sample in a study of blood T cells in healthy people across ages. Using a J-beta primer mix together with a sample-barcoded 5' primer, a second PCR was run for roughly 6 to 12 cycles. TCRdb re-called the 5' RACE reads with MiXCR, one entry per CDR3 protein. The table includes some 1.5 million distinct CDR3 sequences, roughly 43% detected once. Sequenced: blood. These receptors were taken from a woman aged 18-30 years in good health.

The CDR3 is CASSQAESGANVLTF. In DNA form, the CDR3 reads TGTGCCAGCAGCCAAGCTGAGTCTGGGGCCAACGTCCTGACTTTC. This chain uses TRBV4-2 with TRBJ2-6; the D is unclear. Trimming removed 1 base at V and 1 base at J, with 5 bases between. Germline values: CDR1 LGHNA, CDR2 YNFKEQ. The CDR3 has 15 residues.

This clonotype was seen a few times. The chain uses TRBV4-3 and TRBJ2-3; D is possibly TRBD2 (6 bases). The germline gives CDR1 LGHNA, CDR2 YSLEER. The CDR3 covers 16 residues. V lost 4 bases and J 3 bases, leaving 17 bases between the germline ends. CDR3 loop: CASSPETSRITDTQYF. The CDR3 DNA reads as TGCGCCAGCAGCCCCGAGACTAGTAGAATAACAGATACGCAGTATTTT.

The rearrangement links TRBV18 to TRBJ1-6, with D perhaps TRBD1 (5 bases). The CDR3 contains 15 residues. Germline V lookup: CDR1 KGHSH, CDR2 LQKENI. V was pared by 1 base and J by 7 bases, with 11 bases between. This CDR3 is CASSPRPGKNSPLHF. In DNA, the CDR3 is TGTGCCAGCTCACCACGTCCAGGGAAGAATTCACCCCTCCACTTT.

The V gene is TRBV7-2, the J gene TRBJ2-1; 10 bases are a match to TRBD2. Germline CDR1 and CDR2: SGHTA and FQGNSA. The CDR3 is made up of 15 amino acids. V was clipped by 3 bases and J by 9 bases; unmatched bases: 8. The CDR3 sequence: CASSLIAGGPREQFF. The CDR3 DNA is TGTGCCAGCAGCTTGATAGCGGGGGGCCCGCGTGAGCAGTTCTTC.

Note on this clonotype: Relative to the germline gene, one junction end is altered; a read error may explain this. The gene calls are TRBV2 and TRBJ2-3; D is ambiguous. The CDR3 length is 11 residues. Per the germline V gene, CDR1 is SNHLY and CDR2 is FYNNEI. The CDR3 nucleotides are TGTGCCAGCAGTGCGTCAGATGCGCAGTATTTT. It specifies CASSASDAQYF. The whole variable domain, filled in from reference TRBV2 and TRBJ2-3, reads EPEVTQTPSHQVTQMGQEVILRCVPISNHLYFYWYRQILGQKVEFLVSFYNNEISEKSEIFDDQFSVERPDGSNFTLKIRSTKLEDSAMYFCASSASDAQYFGPGTRLTVL.

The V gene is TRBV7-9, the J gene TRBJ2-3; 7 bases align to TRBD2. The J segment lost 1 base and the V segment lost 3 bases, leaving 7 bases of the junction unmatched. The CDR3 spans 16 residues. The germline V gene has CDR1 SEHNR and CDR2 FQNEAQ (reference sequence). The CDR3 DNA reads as TGTGCCAGCAGCTTCTCAGGCAGCGGGGGCACAGATACGCAGTATTTT. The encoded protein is CASSFSGSGGTDTQYF.

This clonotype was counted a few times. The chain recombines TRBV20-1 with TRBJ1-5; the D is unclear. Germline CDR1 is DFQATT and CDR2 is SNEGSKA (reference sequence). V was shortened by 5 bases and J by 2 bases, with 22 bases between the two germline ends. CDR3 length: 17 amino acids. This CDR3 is CSASPVGVRSGNQPQHF. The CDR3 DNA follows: TGCAGTGCTTCGCCGGTTGGGGTGCGAAGTGGCAATCAGCCCCAGCATTTT.

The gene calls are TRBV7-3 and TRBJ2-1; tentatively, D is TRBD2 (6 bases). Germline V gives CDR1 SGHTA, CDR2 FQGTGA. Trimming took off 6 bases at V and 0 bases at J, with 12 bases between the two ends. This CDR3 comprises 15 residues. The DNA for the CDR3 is TGTGCCAGCAGAAAAAGCGGGTCCTCCTACAATGAGCAGTTCTTC. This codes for CASRKSGSSYNEQFF.

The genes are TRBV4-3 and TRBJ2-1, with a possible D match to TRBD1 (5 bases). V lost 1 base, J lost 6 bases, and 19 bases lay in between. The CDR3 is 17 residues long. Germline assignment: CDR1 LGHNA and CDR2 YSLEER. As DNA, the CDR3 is TGCGCCAGCAGCCAAGCACCGGGCCCTCAAAGGGGCAATGAGCAGTTCTTC. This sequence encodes CASSQAPGPQRGNEQFF.

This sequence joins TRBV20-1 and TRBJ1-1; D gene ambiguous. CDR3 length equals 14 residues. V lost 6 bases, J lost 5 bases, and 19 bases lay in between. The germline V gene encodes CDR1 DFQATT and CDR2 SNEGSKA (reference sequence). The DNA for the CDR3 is TGCAGTGCCGTCGAGAGGCCTGGACGGACTGAAGCTTTCTTT. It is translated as CSAVERPGRTEAFF.